The 23 T cell receptor beta chains presented below share a single source sample, sequenced in a study of blood T cell repertoires in COVID-19. Using immunoSEQ multiplex PCR, the repertoire was profiled, and TCRdb retains in-frame clones only, with some absent. The profile shows some 93,000 clones, around 86% of them singletons. Sequenced sample: peripheral blood. These receptor sequences come from a man in his 60s with acute or convalescent COVID-19.

With regard to this clone: Other DNA sequences in this sample translate to the same CDR3. The DNA of the CDR3 is TGTGCTAGTGGTTGGGAGTTTAATTCACCCCTCCACTTT. This encodes CASGWEFNSPLHF. The V call is TRBV12-5, the J call TRBJ1-6; D remains unclear. The V end was cut by 4 bases, the J end by 6 bases, with 7 bases between. The CDR3 has 13 amino acids. Germline-derived CDR1 and CDR2 are LGHNT and FRNRAP.

The chain has TRBV25-1 and TRBJ2-5; D gene unclear. Looked up from germline, CDR1 is MGHDK and CDR2 is SYGVNS. The CDR3 length is 17 residues. Trimming shortened V by 0 bases and J by 5 bases, and 19 bases separated the two germline ends. The CDR3 bases are TGTGCCAGCAGTGAATATACCATCTCTCCAGGTTTCGAGACCCAGTACTTC. The encoded protein is CASSEYTISPGFETQYF.

The rearrangement joins TRBV30 to TRBJ2-7, with D possibly matching TRBD1 (6 bases). CDR1 is GTSNPN and CDR2 is SVGIG in the germline V gene (reference sequence). The V end lost 3 bases, the J end lost 5 bases, and 8 bases lay between the germline ends. The CDR3 spans 11 residues. In DNA form, the CDR3 reads TGTGCCTGGAGAGAGGGGGACGAGCAGTACTTC. As protein: CAWREGDEQYF. The full variable domain, rest sourced from reference TRBV30 and TRBJ2-7, is SQTIHQWPATLVQPVGSPLSLECTVEGTSNPNLYWYRQAAGRGLQLLFYSVGIGQISSEVPQNLSASRPQDRQFILSSKKLLLSDSGFYLCAWREGDEQYFGPGTRLTVT.

The chain joins TRBV18 to TRBJ1-4; TRBD1 is a possible D gene (6 bases). Trimming took 4 bases from V and 4 from J, leaving 13 bases between them. The CDR3 is made up of 15 amino acids. The germline CDR1 and CDR2 sequences are KGHSH and LQKENI. CDR3 region: CASSRSTGGNEKLFF. DNA of the CDR3: TGTGCCAGCTCACGGTCGACAGGCGGTAATGAAAAACTGTTTTTT. The full variable domain, its missing parts supplied by reference TRBV18 and TRBJ1-4, is NAGVMQNPRHLVRRRGQEARLRCSPMKGHSHVYWYRQLPEEGLKFMVYLQKENIIDESGMPKERFSAEFPKEGPSILRIQQVVRGDSAAYFCASSRSTGGNEKLFFGSGTQLSVL.

DNA for the CDR3: TGTGCCAGCAGCTTTTGGAACCCGCCAGGAGGAGAGACCCAGTACTTC. It codes for CASSFWNPPGGETQYF. The rearrangement links TRBV11-2 to TRBJ2-5; D possibly corresponds to TRBD2 (5 bases). Germline-derived CDR1 and CDR2 are SGHAT and FQNNGV. Trimming left V 3 bases short and J 4 bases short, with 18 bases between. The CDR3 sequence is 16 residues long.

V gene TRBV10-3 combines with J gene TRBJ1-4, with TRBD1 matching over 7 bases. The trim removed 0 bases at V and 8 bases at J, leaving 3 bases unmatched. The length of the CDR3 is 14 residues. Germline V gene data show CDR1 as ENHRY and CDR2 as SYGVKD. CDR3 DNA sequence: TGTGCCATCAGTGAGTCCCAGGGGGACGAAAAACTGTTTTTT. This translates into CAISESQGDEKLFF.

This chain uses TRBV28 with TRBJ1-5, with D possibly matching TRBD1 (5 bases). Between the trimmed V and J ends, which lost 6 bases and 6 bases, there was a span of 18 bases. Germline V gene lookup returns CDR1 MDHEN and CDR2 SYDVKM. The CDR3 has 15 residues. CDR3 amino acids: CASSWTTSSGQPQHF. In DNA form, the CDR3 reads TGTGCCAGCAGCTGGACAACCTCGAGTGGTCAGCCCCAGCATTTT.

Worth noting for this clone: This likely comes from a read error, as the CDR3 has no conserved phenylalanine or tryptophan at its end. No DNA is shown, since the ends of the CDR3 on it are uncertain; the CDR3 is the one TCRdb lists. V is TRBV6-2 or TRBV6-3 and J is TRBJ1-6. The CDR3 is 11 amino acids in total, end residues counted. The germline V gene encodes CDR1 MNHEY and CDR2 SVGEGT. The chain's CDR3 is CASSYDGREGL.

This rearrangement joins TRBV6-2 or TRBV6-3 to TRBJ1-4, with TRBD1 identical over 7 bases. The trim removed 2 bases at V and 7 bases at J, leaving 10 bases unmatched. Germline CDR1 reads MNHEY; CDR2 reads SVGEGT. This CDR3 has 16 amino acids. This chain's CDR3 is CASSYNQGEVLEKLFF. For the CDR3, the DNA is TGTGCCAGCAGTTACAACCAGGGGGAGGTTCTTGAAAAACTGTTTTTT.

This clone has only one observation. This chain links TRBV6-5 with TRBJ2-7; 11 positions agree with TRBD2. Germline V gene sequence: CDR1 MNHEY, CDR2 SVGAGI. V was pared by 5 bases and J by 1 base, with 4 bases of the junction left unmatched. This CDR3 has 15 residues. The CDR3 DNA is TGTGCCAGCAGTACACTAGCGGGAGTGTCCTACGAGCAGTACTTC. The encoded protein is CASSTLAGVSYEQYF.

V usage is TRBV5-6 and J usage is TRBJ2-3; TRBD2 agrees at 7 bases. V lost 0 bases and J lost 2; bases outside the gene matches: 6. Germline V lookup: CDR1 SGHDT, CDR2 YYEEEE. The CDR3 totals 16 residues. CDR3 region: CASSLEASGYTDTQYF. The CDR3 nucleotides are TGTGCCAGCAGCTTGGAGGCTAGCGGTTACACAGATACGCAGTATTTT.

The gene calls are TRBV5-4 and TRBJ1-1, with D perhaps TRBD1 (6 bases). The CDR3 length is 14 residues. Germline CDR1 SGHNT, CDR2 YYREEE (reference sequence). Trimming removed 2 bases at V and 1 base at J, with 9 bases between. The CDR3, as DNA: TGTGCCAGCAGCTTTACAGGGAGGAACACTGAAGCTTTCTTT. Translating gives CASSFTGRNTEAFF.

V usage is TRBV3-1 (or the pseudogene TRBV3-2) and J usage is TRBJ2-7; TRBD1 agrees at 8 bases. V lost 2 bases, J lost 2 bases, and 2 bases stayed unmatched. The germline gives CDR1 LGHDT, CDR2 YNNKEL (reference sequence). CDR3 size: 14 residues. The CDR3 DNA sequence: TGTGCCAGCAGCCAATTGACAGGGGCCTACGAGCAGTACTTC. Protein: CASSQLTGAYEQYF.

The genes are TRBV2 and TRBJ2-3; 7 bases line up with TRBD2. V shed 3 bases, J shed 1 base, and the junction held 13 bases outside the gene matches. Germline values: CDR1 SNHLY, CDR2 FYNNEI. The CDR3 is 18 residues long. CDR3 sequence: CASSDPSGRASGTDTQYF. The CDR3 DNA reads as TGTGCCAGCAGTGACCCGTCGGGGAGGGCCTCTGGCACAGATACGCAGTATTTT.

CDR3 in DNA: TGCGCCAGCAGCGTGGGACAGGTTATCTATGGCTACACCTTC. Translating gives CASSVGQVIYGYTF. The genes are TRBV5-1 and TRBJ1-2, with 8 bases identical to TRBD1. The junction had 6 bases not matched to a gene; V was cut back by 4 bases and J by 4 bases. Germline lookup yields CDR1 SGHRS and CDR2 YFSETQ. The CDR3 totals 14 residues.

The chain is built from TRBV7-7 and TRBJ2-5; 8 bases align to TRBD1. V shed 1 base, J shed 1 base, and the junction held 2 bases outside the gene matches. Germline V gene lookup returns CDR1 SSHAT and CDR2 FNYEAQ (reference sequence). This CDR3 has 15 amino acids. In DNA, the CDR3 is TGTGCCAGCAGCTTAGGGGACAGGAGCCAAGAGACCCAGTACTTC. It translates to CASSLGDRSQETQYF.

This chain joins TRBV3-1 (or the pseudogene TRBV3-2) and TRBJ1-3, with D hard to call. The CDR3 loop spans 12 amino acids. Trimming took off 4 bases at V and 5 bases at J, with 6 bases between the two ends. CDR1 LGHDT and CDR2 YNNKEL come from the germline V gene (reference sequence). CDR3 DNA sequence: TGTGCCAGCAGCCTTACACGAAACACCATATATTTT. Protein product: CASSLTRNTIYF.

The chain is built from TRBV3-1 (or the pseudogene TRBV3-2) and TRBJ2-7; possible D gene TRBD2, 7 bases. This CDR3 is 14 amino acids long. Germline V gene data show CDR1 as LGHDT and CDR2 as YNNKEL (reference sequence). V lost 1 base and J 6 bases, leaving 13 bases between the germline ends. The CDR3 region is CASSQGGGAGEQYF. CDR3 DNA: TGTGCCAGCAGCCAAGGAGGGGGGGCCGGCGAGCAGTACTTC.

This rearrangement joins TRBV19 to TRBJ2-7; D might be TRBD1 (6 bases). Trimming took off 5 bases at V and 6 bases at J, with 14 bases between the two ends. The V gene's germline CDR1 is LNHDA and CDR2 SQIVND (reference sequence). This CDR3 has 13 residues. DNA for the CDR3: TGTGCCAGTAGTGTACAGGGCTCTGGCGAGCAGTACTTC. It is translated as CASSVQGSGEQYF.

The chain has TRBV9 and TRBJ1-1; maybe TRBD1 (6 bases). This CDR3 comprises 13 residues. The V end lost 3 bases, the J end lost 6 bases, and 12 bases lay between the germline ends. Germline CDR1 and CDR2: SGDLS and YYNGEE. The CDR3 DNA is TGTGCCAGCAGCGCTACAGGGAGCGCTGAAGCTTTCTTT. This encodes CASSATGSAEAFF. Full variable domain (rest looked up from reference TRBV9 and TRBJ1-1): DSGVTQTPKHLITATGQRVTLRCSPRSGDLSVYWYQQSLDQGLQFLIQYYNGEERAKGNILERFSAQQFPDLHSELNLSSLELGDSALYFCASSATGSAEAFFGQGTRLTVV.

This clone was seen a handful of times. V and J are TRBV5-1 and TRBJ2-1; maybe TRBD2 (6 bases). CDR1 SGHRS and CDR2 YFSETQ come from the germline V gene. CDR3 length: 11 amino acids. The V and J ends lost 5 bases and 12 bases respectively, with 12 bases between them. CDR3 DNA sequence: TGCGCCAGCAGAAAGGGACTTTTGCAGTTCTTC. This translates into CASRKGLLQFF.

The rearrangement joins TRBV6-1 to TRBJ1-3, with 7 bases identical to TRBD1. CDR3 length: 15 amino acids. The J segment lost 8 bases and the V segment lost 3 bases, leaving 10 bases of the junction unmatched. Germline CDR1 MNHNS, CDR2 SASEGT. The CDR3 spells CASSDPGQRSDTIYF. CDR3 DNA: TGTGCCAGCAGTGACCCGGGACAGAGAAGTGACACCATATATTTT.

The chain joins TRBV5-1 to TRBJ2-6; weak D call: TRBD1 (5 bases). The CDR3 loop spans 18 amino acids. Per germline, CDR1 SGHRS and CDR2 YFSETQ. With 4 bases removed from V and 0 bases from J, the gap between germline ends came to 17 bases. This chain's CDR3 is CASSPFGTQDSGANVLTF. Here the CDR3 DNA reads TGCGCCAGCAGCCCATTTGGTACACAGGACTCTGGGGCCAACGTCCTGACTTTC.